The present T cell receptor beta chain was sequenced within a study of Ad26.COV2.S vaccination and SARS-CoV-2 variants. General observations from the study: In TCR breadth and depth analyses, total T cell responses may have been underestimated. Vaccine recipients surpassed placebo recipients in spike-specific TCR breadth.

Clones were sequenced by immunoSEQ multiplex PCR, and TCRdb holds only the in-frame ones, with some missing. The sample includes hundreds of thousands of clones, approximately 85% of them seen just once. The CDR3 consists of 16 residues. CDR1 and CDR2 (germline): SGHTA, FQGNSA. After removal of 2 bases from V and 4 bases from J, the junction contained 5 bases not matched to a gene. This clone was counted a single time. Its antigen is unidentified. As for treatment: about 20 received Ad26.COV2.S at low or high dose, single or two shots; a few received placebo; per-sample allocation not given. Sample collection was performed on day 63 after the first vaccine or placebo injection.

This clonotype was obtained from a person between 18 and 59 years old who received the Ad26.COV2.S COVID-19 vaccine or a placebo. This sample comprised peripheral blood, obtained in a trial of Ad26.COV2.S vaccine versus placebo. This chain links TRBV7-2 with TRBJ1-4, with TRBD1 matching over 9 bases. The CDR3 loop is CASSLWGTGFNEKLFF. CDR3 nucleotides: TGTGCCAGCAGCTTATGGGGGACAGGGTTTAATGAAAAACTGTTTTTT.